A selection of T cell receptor beta chains follows, all from one sample in a study of Tregs in tolerant kidney transplant recipients. Here immunoSEQ multiplex PCR was the method, and the copy in TCRdb shows in-frame clones only, minus some. Among roughly 20,000 clones listed, roughly 80% were seen once. Source: CD8+ T cells from blood (PBMCs), taken 6 months after the transplant. The receptor set was obtained from a human patient who received a combined kidney and bone marrow transplant. The T cells may come from the graft donor. The CDR3 runs from the conserved cysteine through the conserved F or W. A clone size is listed for some rows: how often the clone was seen (once, few, many), or a class if it is expanded.

clone size	V gene	J gene	CDR3 protein
NA	TRBV29-1	TRBJ2-2	CSVDSGTSNTGELFF
few	TRBV11-1	TRBJ2-1	CASSLEGGYEQFF
NA	TRBV7-2	TRBJ2-1	CASSLDGRPSYNEQFF
NA	TRBV6-1	NA	CASSEGLAYEQYF
NA	TRBV4-1	TRBJ2-2	CASKASGSSYTGELFF
NA	TRBV7-9	TRBJ2-3	CASSLVGRLAGDTQYF
NA	TRBV5-4	TRBJ1-4	CASSVGGNEKLFF
few	TRBV28	TRBJ2-6	CASSGLRGIGANVLTF
once	TRBV11-2	TRBJ2-5	CASSLVFGQETQYF
few	TRBV28	TRBJ1-5	CASTFGGSNQPQHF
NA	TRBV28	TRBJ2-3	CASTDRGWADTQYF
NA	TRBV14	TRBJ2-2	CASSQDSQILTGTGELFF
medium-sized	TRBV28	TRBJ1-6	CASSLGQGSSPLHF
NA	TRBV5-4	TRBJ2-1	CASSPSSYNEQFF
NA	TRBV7-7	TRBJ1-1	CAPAEGGTGLPNTEAFF
NA	TRBV7-8	TRBJ2-5	CASSLALSGGETQYF
NA	TRBV5-1	TRBJ2-3	CASSLGGGLDTQYF
NA	TRBV5-4	TRBJ2-1	CASSLGLDNEQFF
NA	TRBV19	TRBJ1-2	CASSGGGYTF
NA	TRBV19	TRBJ1-5	CASNSMGGAHQPQHF
NA	TRBV4-3	TRBJ2-7	CASSQGDSTYEQYF
NA	TRBV6-5	TRBJ1-5	CASSQVPNQPQHF
NA	TRBV7-9	TRBJ1-1	CASSGNLGVNTEAFF
NA	TRBV19	TRBJ2-5	CASSIVLGTRETQYF
NA	TRBV19	TRBJ1-1	CASSIVGVSEAFF
NA	TRBV9	TRBJ2-7	CASSLSGQGGREQYF
NA	TRBV5-5	TRBJ1-4	CASSLGTAINEKLFF
NA	TRBV28	TRBJ2-6	CASSLRTGGNGANVLTF
NA	TRBV6-6	TRBJ2-5	CASSRGLAGNQETQYF
NA	TRBV4-2	TRBJ2-5	CASSGAGTGPETQYF
once	TRBV14	TRBJ2-3	CASSQEGGRATDTQYF
NA	TRBV28	TRBJ2-1	CASTRVWDNYNEQFF
NA	TRBV18	TRBJ1-6	CASSLSGSDRESSYNSPLHF
once	TRBV29-1	TRBJ1-2	CSVESPDRNYGYTF
NA	TRBV6-1	TRBJ1-2	CASSPLGGGNYGYTF
once	TRBV7-9	TRBJ1-1	CASSALQGGNTEAFF
few	TRBV11-3	TRBJ2-7	CASSHKTSPFSYEQYF
NA	TRBV30	TRBJ2-7	CAWSAGTGDYEQYF
NA	TRBV14	TRBJ2-1	CASSGFPAGNEQFF